This T cell receptor beta chain was sequenced for a study of Graves' ophthalmopathy and Graves' hyperthyroidism. Overall study results and limits: Ophthalmopathy versus stable hyperthyroidism: 13-signature model gave 87.88% sensitivity, 75% to 82% specificity. Blood also held most thyroid clonotypes expanded above 0.001 frequency.

As the template, RNA transcripts were used to amplify TCR beta CDR3 regions. HTBI primers were employed in first-round RT-PCR, then a second-round multiplex PCR followed. TCRdb independently ran MiXCR on the multiplex PCR reads; one entry per CDR3 protein. The sample holds more than 550,000 distinct CDR3 sequences, about 40% seen once. To note about this clonotype: What it recognizes is unknown.

Orbital computed tomography, together with clinical symptoms, serum thyroxine, TRAb and thyroid ultrasound, was used for diagnosis. It was from more than 9 ml of fresh peripheral blood that the PBMCs came. The sample comprised peripheral blood. The TCR was taken from an adult man with Graves' ophthalmopathy.

In DNA form, the CDR3 reads TGTGCCATCACCGGGGACAGATATGGAAACACCATATATTTT. It specifies CAITGDRYGNTIYF. This rearrangement joins TRBV10-3 to TRBJ1-3, with 7 bases lining up with TRBD1. This CDR3 region has 14 residues. Germline CDR1 is ENHRY and CDR2 is SYGVKD. V lost 7 bases to trimming and J lost 3 bases; unmatched junction nucleotides: 6.